These 27 T cell receptor beta chains were all obtained from the same sample, sequenced in a study of human T cells and chemical hapten exposure (dated by TCRdb to the early 2020s). The library came from RACE. Sequenced using a NextSeq 500. TCRdb reworked the public reads: Q25 trimming with fastp, MiXCR clone assembly, productive beta chains retained. Identical CDR3 proteins give one entry, which carries the most common genes and DNA. In this sample the table shows 65,000 to 100,000 distinct CDR3 sequences, 6.5% to 8.5% of which occur a single time. In total, the top ten clones hold 1.3% of the sample. This specimen's time point label, per the study, means: patch test 2, 6 weeks after DPC sensitization. The treatment or condition label, as the study defines it: therapeutic diphenylcyclopropenone sensitization with weekly scalp DPC. The material sequenced was whole blood, taken in connection with sensitization to the hapten diphenylcyclopropenone (DPC). The receptors were gathered from a woman aged 30 to 39 with alopecia areata. Some clones in this sample may be carry-over from other donors' samples.

This clonotype was detected many times. This chain joins TRBV6-5 and TRBJ2-7; 9 positions match TRBD1. The CDR3 is made up of 15 amino acids. V dropped 7 bases and J dropped 7; count of bases not matched to a gene: 14. CDR1 and CDR2 (germline): MNHEY, SVGAGI. CDR3 in DNA: TGTGCCAGCACCCTAGCCGGGACAGGGAGTGGTGAGCAGTACTTC. Its translation: CASTLAGTGSGEQYF.

V usage is TRBV7-2 and J usage is TRBJ2-1; TRBD1 matches at 8 bases. The V gene end was trimmed by 0 bases and the J gene end by 0 bases; junction bases not matched to a gene: 1. This CDR3 contains 16 residues. Per germline, CDR1 SGHTA and CDR2 FQGNSA. The CDR3 is CASSLAGQASYNEQFF. The CDR3 DNA is TGTGCCAGCAGCTTAGCGGGACAGGCCTCCTACAATGAGCAGTTCTTC.

This chain connects TRBV5-1 to TRBJ1-4; a possible D gene is TRBD1 (6 bases). The germline V and J ends were trimmed by 4 bases and 8 bases, with 12 bases remaining between them. The CDR3 extends over 13 amino acids. The germline V gene encodes CDR1 SGHRS and CDR2 YFSETQ. CDR3 protein: CASSLKGGEKLFF. CDR3 coding DNA: TGCGCCAGCAGCCTGAAGGGGGGAGAAAAACTGTTTTTT.

On this clonotype: Just one base apart from a much larger clone, this may be a read error. This chain uses TRBV2 with TRBJ1-1; D remains unclear. Trimming stripped 3 bases from V and 6 bases from J, with 11 bases between. Germline assignment: CDR1 SNHLY and CDR2 FYNNEI. The CDR3 sequence is 13 residues long. The CDR3 DNA sequence: TGTGCCAGCAGTGAGTGGGTGAGGGCTGAAGCTTTCTTT. Residues: CASSEWVRAEAFF.

This rearrangement joins TRBV12-3 or TRBV12-4 to TRBJ1-3; TRBD1 matches 10 bases. Trimming at V came to 6 bases and at J to 0 bases, leaving 5 bases not matched to a gene. This CDR3 has 16 residues. The CDR3 reads CASRKTGGNSGNTIYF. The CDR3 coding sequence is TGTGCCAGCAGGAAGACAGGGGGCAACTCTGGAAACACCATATATTTT.

This clonotype occurred many times. This chain joins TRBV9 and TRBJ2-3; TRBD2 aligns across 7 bases. The CDR3 extends over 19 amino acids. Trimming cost V 3 bases and J 4 bases; bases outside gene matches: 20. CDR1 and CDR2 (germline): SGDLS, YYNGEE. The CDR3 here is CASSEAPLMGGFDADTQYF. CDR3 bases: TGTGCCAGCAGCGAGGCCCCGTTGATGGGAGGGTTCGATGCAGATACGCAGTATTTT.

This clonotype was counted a few times. The chain joins TRBV20-1 to TRBJ1-2; 8 nucleotides match TRBD1. Per the germline V gene, CDR1 is DFQATT and CDR2 is SNEGSKA (reference sequence). The CDR3 has 14 amino acids. V trimming: 0 bases; J trimming: 7 bases; junction bases outside the gene matches: 7. This chain's CDR3 is CSARDRGPLLGYTF. The CDR3 coding sequence is TGCAGTGCTAGAGACAGGGGGCCGCTTCTTGGCTACACCTTC.

A few counts support this clonotype. This sequence joins TRBV7-8 and TRBJ1-4; 7 bases are a match to TRBD1. CDR1 SGHVS and CDR2 FQNEAQ come from the germline V gene. This CDR3 has 15 residues. J lost 4 bases, V lost 0 bases, and 2 bases had no gene match. CDR3 bases: TGTGCCAGCAGCTTAGCGGGGACAGTTAATGAAAAACTGTTTTTT. This translates into CASSLAGTVNEKLFF.

This clonotype was recorded at least ten times. The V and J genes are TRBV21-1 and TRBJ1-1. TRBV21-1 is tagged as a pseudogene. CDR3 length: 17 residues. The CDR3 nucleotides are TGTGCCAGCAGCAAAGGGGCCACACAGAAGATGAACACTGAAGCTTTCTTT. Translation gives CASSKGATQKMNTEAFF.

This clonotype was picked up many times. The V call is TRBV2, the J call TRBJ2-5; 7 nucleotides align to TRBD2. Germline V CDR1 and CDR2: SNHLY, FYNNEI. V lost 4 bases to trimming and J lost 5 bases; unmatched junction nucleotides: 10. This CDR3 region has 15 residues. CDR3 sequence: CASSGVGGRGETQYF. The CDR3 coding sequence is TGTGCCAGCAGTGGGGTCGGGGGGAGAGGGGAGACCCAGTACTTC.

V is TRBV29-1 and J is TRBJ2-1; 8 nucleotides align to TRBD1. The V gene end was trimmed by 3 bases and the J gene end by 7 bases; junction bases not matched to a gene: 5. In germline, CDR1 is SQVTM, CDR2 ANQGSEA. The CDR3 covers 13 residues. The CDR3 nucleotides read TGCAGCGTTGAGCAGGGGGCAGGAAATGAGCAGTTCTTC. Amino acid sequence: CSVEQGAGNEQFF.

The V gene is TRBV5-1, the J gene TRBJ2-2; the D gene is possibly TRBD2 (6 bases). V lost 5 bases and J 3 bases, leaving 14 bases between the germline ends. CDR3 size: 15 residues. Germline values: CDR1 SGHRS, CDR2 YFSETQ. The CDR3 DNA reads TGCGCCAGCAGTCCCCTATGGGGGGACACCGGGGAGCTGTTTTTT. This gives the protein CASSPLWGDTGELFF.

This clonotype was counted at least ten times. The chain carries TRBV5-1 and TRBJ2-2, with 9 positions matching TRBD1. Germline trimming cut 0 bases from V and 0 bases from J; bases unmatched to any gene: 3. The CDR3 sequence is 17 residues long. Germline V gives CDR1 SGHRS, CDR2 YFSETQ. The DNA of the CDR3 is TGCGCCAGCAGCTTGGTGGGACAGGGCCCGAACACCGGGGAGCTGTTTTTT. Translated, it gives CASSLVGQGPNTGELFF. The whole variable domain, filled in from reference TRBV5-1 and TRBJ2-2, reads KAGVTQTPRYLIKTRGQQVTLSCSPISGHRSVSWYQQTPGQGLQFLFEYFSETQRNKGNFPGRFSGRQFSNSRSEMNVSTLELGDSALYLCASSLVGQGPNTGELFFGEGSRLTVL.

This clonotype was detected many times. J is TRBJ1-2 and V is TRBV7-8; TRBD1 aligns across 8 bases. This CDR3 is built from 15 residues. The V and J ends lost 1 base and 5 bases, in that order; junction bases with no gene match: 6. Germline-derived CDR1 and CDR2 are SGHVS and FQNEAQ. The CDR3 loop reads CASSLVTGGFYGYTF. CDR3 bases: TGTGCCAGCAGCTTAGTTACAGGGGGATTTTATGGCTACACCTTC. Drawing the rest from reference TRBV7-8 and TRBJ1-2, the complete variable domain is GAGVSQSPRYKVAKRGQDVALRCDPISGHVSLFWYQQALGQGPEFLTYFQNEAQLDKSGLPSDRFFAERPEGSVSTLKIQRTQQEDSAVYLCASSLVTGGFYGYTFGSGTRLTVV.

This clonotype came up many times. CDR3 protein: CASSQDIQGGYGYTF. CDR3 sequence (DNA): TGTGCCAGCAGCCAAGATATACAGGGGGGCTATGGCTACACCTTC. The gene calls are TRBV3-1 and TRBJ1-2; 8 positions agree with TRBD1. The CDR3 loop spans 15 amino acids. The ends lost 0 bases at V and 4 bases at J; junction bases unmatched: 4. The V gene's germline CDR1 is LGHDT and CDR2 YNNKEL (reference sequence).

This clonotype was observed at least ten times. The chain couples TRBV10-3 to TRBJ1-3; possibly TRBD1 for D (6 bases). The germline V gene encodes CDR1 ENHRY and CDR2 SYGVKD. The CDR3 is 17 amino acids. Trimming left V 6 bases short and J 2 bases short, with 20 bases between. The DNA for the CDR3 is TGTGCCATCAGCGGGGGACTTAACAGGGAGACTGGAAACACCATATATTTT. Translation gives CAISGGLNRETGNTIYF.

This clonotype was seen only a few times. This chain uses TRBV11-2 with TRBJ2-5, with 10 nucleotides matching TRBD2. J lost 2 bases, V lost 3 bases, and 9 bases had no gene match. The CDR3 is made up of 17 amino acids. Germline V lookup: CDR1 SGHAT, CDR2 FQNNGV. DNA for the CDR3: TGTGCCAGCAGCTTGGAGCGGGGGGGCCTGATGCAAGAGACCCAGTACTTC. Translated: CASSLERGGLMQETQYF.

Concerning this clonotype itself: This clone may be a read error of a much larger clone one base away. The chain recombines TRBV20-1 with TRBJ1-1; D is possibly TRBD1 (6 bases). Germline CDR1 and CDR2: DFQATT and SNEGSKA (reference sequence). V was trimmed by 3 bases and J by 3 bases, leaving 11 bases between them. This CDR3 has 13 residues. In nucleotides, the CDR3 is TGCAGTGCTAGCAAGGGGGTCGACACTGAAGCTTTCTTT. Residues: CSASKGVDTEAFF.

Ten or more counts support this clonotype. The V call is TRBV7-8, the J call TRBJ2-3; D possibly uses TRBD1 or TRBD2 (6 bases each). Germline V gene lookup returns CDR1 SGHVS and CDR2 FQNEAQ. CDR3 length equals 16 residues. Trimming shortened V by 6 bases and J by 0 bases, and 16 bases separated the two germline ends. The CDR3 loop reads CASSPRGARSTDTQYF. CDR3 bases: TGTGCCAGCAGTCCGAGGGGGGCCCGTAGCACAGATACGCAGTATTTT.

At least ten counts were recorded for this clonotype. This chain connects TRBV6-5 to TRBJ1-5; possibly TRBD1 for D (6 bases). The CDR3 totals 15 residues. In germline, CDR1 is MNHEY, CDR2 SVGAGI. Trimming shortened V by 5 bases and J by 1 base, and 12 bases separated the two germline ends. The CDR3 DNA sequence: TGTGCCAGCAGTCCGGACAGAGGAAGCAATCAGCCCCAGCATTTT. It yields the protein CASSPDRGSNQPQHF.

Notes on this clonotype: Given a much more abundant clone one base away, this may be a read error. Because the CDR3 is missing its conserved closing phenylalanine or tryptophan, this is likely a read error. The chain recombines TRBV5-6 with TRBJ2-2; TRBD2 might be the D (5 bases). CDR3 length: 19 amino acids. The germline V gene has CDR1 SGHDT and CDR2 YYEEEE. CDR3 sequence reads: CASSWLLAGVLSKTGELFS. The DNA for the CDR3 is TGTGCCAGCAGCTGGCTGCTGGCCGGGGTGCTATCGAAGACCGGGGAGCTGTTTTCT.

This clonotype was counted only a few times. The V gene is TRBV20-1, the J gene TRBJ1-5; the D is unclear. CDR1 and CDR2 from the germline V gene are DFQATT and SNEGSKA (reference sequence). V gave up 6 bases and J gave up 2 bases, with 14 bases separating them. The CDR3 runs 14 residues. CDR3 nucleotides: TGCAGTGCCATGGGCCATAATGGCAATCAGCCCCAGCATTTT. Its protein is CSAMGHNGNQPQHF.

Many counts were recorded for this clonotype. The chain combines TRBV6-1 with TRBJ2-1; the D gene could be TRBD1 or TRBD2 (6 bases each). Per the germline V gene, CDR1 is MNHNS and CDR2 is SASEGT. Deletions cut 1 base from V and 6 bases from J, with 13 bases between. This CDR3 has 15 residues. The CDR3: CASSEGGAGGNEQFF. The DNA for the CDR3 is TGTGCCAGCAGTGAAGGGGGGGCGGGTGGCAATGAGCAGTTCTTC.

Many counts were recorded for this clonotype. The genes are TRBV24-1 and TRBJ2-1; 11 bases are shared with TRBD1. V shed 5 bases and J 2 bases; nucleotides not matched to a gene: 4. Per the germline V gene, CDR1 is KGHDR and CDR2 is SFDVKD. This CDR3 has 16 amino acids. In DNA, the CDR3 is TGTGCCACCAGTGGACCGGGACAGGGGGCCTACAATGAGCAGTTCTTC. This codes for CATSGPGQGAYNEQFF.

This clonotype was recorded at least ten times. V is TRBV6-1 and J is TRBJ1-2; D ambiguous. CDR3 length: 13 residues. V lost 3 bases and J 4 bases, leaving 9 bases between the germline ends. Germline V gene lookup returns CDR1 MNHNS and CDR2 SASEGT. CDR3: CASSEGIRYGYTF. The CDR3 nucleotides are TGTGCCAGCAGTGAGGGAATACGCTATGGCTACACCTTC.

This clonotype was detected a few times. This chain uses TRBV6-1 with TRBJ2-1; 8 bases fit TRBD2. V gave up 4 bases and J gave up 7 bases; unmatched junction bases: 9. Germline CDR1 reads MNHNS; CDR2 reads SASEGT. The CDR3 contains 15 residues. The CDR3 coding sequence is TGTGCCAGCAGTGTAGGTAGCGGGGTGGTGAATGAGCAGTTCTTC. Translation: CASSVGSGVVNEQFF.

This clonotype occurred many times. The gene calls are TRBV20-1 and TRBJ2-1; the D gene is possibly TRBD2 (5 bases). The CDR3 spans 14 residues. V shed 1 base and J shed 4 bases, with 11 bases lying between them. Germline values: CDR1 DFQATT, CDR2 SNEGSKA (reference sequence). Here the CDR3 reads CSARARRRYNEQFF. CDR3 DNA sequence: TGCAGTGCTAGAGCCCGGAGGCGGTACAATGAGCAGTTCTTC.